The 18 T cell receptor beta chains presented below share a single source sample, sequenced in a study of T cells in Graves' hyperthyroidism and ophthalmopathy. Amplified regions were TCR beta CDR3 sequences from RNA transcripts. HTBI primers were the set used in a first-round RT-PCR of the TCR CDR3. From the multiplex PCR reads, TCRdb called clonotypes with MiXCR, one entry per CDR3 protein. The sample consists of around 440,000 distinct CDR3 sequences, around 14% of them appearing once. Sequencing was carried out using blood. These receptors came from a woman between 18 and 29 years old with Graves' hyperthyroidism.

This clonotype was seen repeatedly, ten times or more. V and J are TRBV2 and TRBJ2-3; 11 bases line up with TRBD1. The CDR3 runs 15 residues. J lost 6 bases, V lost 7 bases, and 9 bases had no gene match. Germline loops: CDR1 SNHLY, CDR2 FYNNEI. The CDR3 loop reads CASTGTGGRWDTQYF. CDR3 nucleotide sequence: TGTGCCAGCACCGGGACAGGGGGAAGGTGGGATACGCAGTATTTT.

This clonotype showed up many times. CDR3 in amino acids: CASSQNQGTNYGYTF. In DNA form, the CDR3 reads TGTGCCAGCAGCCAGAATCAGGGGACTAACTATGGCTACACCTTC. V and J are TRBV6-1 and TRBJ1-2; a weak D match, TRBD1 (6 bases). Germline V CDR1 and CDR2: MNHNS, SASEGT. V dropped 6 bases and J dropped 0 bases, with 14 bases sitting between them. The CDR3 loop spans 15 amino acids.

This clonotype was seen a handful of times. A read error is possible here, since a much larger clone lies one base away. V usage is TRBV6-1 and J usage is TRBJ1-4; 7 nucleotides agree with TRBD1. Germline V gene lookup returns CDR1 MNHNS and CDR2 SASEGT. This CDR3 spans 15 amino acids. The J segment lost 3 bases and the V segment lost 3 bases, leaving 4 bases of the junction unmatched. The CDR3 loop is CASSETGRPNEKLFF. The CDR3 DNA reads as TGTGCCAGCAGTGAGACAGGGCGGCCTAATGAAAAACTGTTTTTT.

The V gene is TRBV4-1, the J gene TRBJ1-5; a possible D gene is TRBD1 (5 bases). The CDR3 totals 17 residues. V gave up 0 bases and J gave up 5 bases, with 17 bases separating them. CDR1 and CDR2 (germline): MGHRA, YSYEKL. CDR3 coding DNA: TGCGCCAGCAGCCAAGATGCGGGGGGGGGGGAGGATCAGCCCCAGCATTTT. It yields the protein CASSQDAGGGEDQPQHF.

In its sample, this clonotype was seen many times. The chain joins TRBV7-9 to TRBJ2-7, with TRBD2 matching over 10 bases. The V gene end was trimmed by 5 bases and the J gene end by 2 bases; junction bases not matched to a gene: 3. Germline V CDR1 and CDR2: SEHNR, FQNEAQ (reference sequence). The CDR3 covers 14 residues. Here the CDR3 reads CASSTAGGPYEQYF. The DNA for the CDR3 is TGTGCCAGCAGCACAGCGGGAGGGCCCTACGAGCAGTACTTC. Combining the CDR3 with reference TRBV7-9 and TRBJ2-7 gives the whole variable domain DTGVSQNPRHKITKRGQNVTFRCDPISEHNRLYWYRQTLGQGPEFLTYFQNEAQLEKSRLLSDRFSAERPKGSFSTLEIQRTEQGDSAMYLCASSTAGGPYEQYFGPGTRLTVT.

The chain is built from TRBV11-2 and TRBJ2-7, with 8 bases identical to TRBD1. Judging by the DNA end, TRBJ2-1 fits better; the J call may be wrong. Germline CDR1 and CDR2: SGHAT and FQNNGV. The CDR3 length is 14 residues. CDR3 sequence reads: CASSWDRWPYEQFF. CDR3 nucleotide sequence: TGTGCCAGCAGTTGGGACAGGTGGCCCTACGAGCAGTTCTTC.

The chain carries TRBV4-1 and TRBJ1-3, with a possible D match to TRBD1 (5 bases). Trimming removed 0 bases at V and 4 bases at J, with 13 bases between. This CDR3 spans 16 amino acids. CDR1 is MGHRA, CDR2 YSYEKL, per germline. CDR3 amino acids: CASSQERGSYGNTIYF. The CDR3 nucleotides read TGCGCCAGCAGCCAAGAGAGGGGCTCGTACGGAAACACCATATATTTT.

In this sample, this clonotype turned up a few times. Just one base apart from a much larger clone, this may be a read error. This chain uses TRBV28 with TRBJ1-6; D unresolved. From germline, CDR1 is MDHEN and CDR2 SYDVKM. The CDR3 is 18 residues long. The CDR3 sequence is CASSHLPPESSYNSPLLF. The CDR3 nucleotides read TGTGCCAGCAGTCACCTCCCCCCGGAGAGCTCCTATAATTCACCCCTCCTCTTT.

This clonotype was recorded at least ten times. The V gene is TRBV20-1, the J gene TRBJ2-5, with D possibly being TRBD1 (6 bases). Per germline, CDR1 DFQATT and CDR2 SNEGSKA (reference sequence). The CDR3 length is 12 residues. Deletions cut 5 bases from V and 5 bases from J, with 12 bases between. CDR3 amino acids: CSALQGWETQYF. CDR3 DNA sequence: TGCAGTGCTCTACAGGGATGGGAGACCCAGTACTTC.

This clonotype has at least ten counts. This sequence joins TRBV7-8 and TRBJ2-1; 11 bases fit TRBD2. CDR1 SGHVS and CDR2 FQNEAQ come from the germline V gene. V lost 6 bases to trimming and J lost 3 bases; unmatched junction nucleotides: 13. This CDR3 comprises 18 residues. CDR3 in DNA: TGTGCCAGCAGATCGCCGGGACTAGCGGTCCCAGGCTACAATGAGCAGTTCTTC. Protein product: CASRSPGLAVPGYNEQFF.

This clonotype was counted at least ten times. The chain carries TRBV4-1 and TRBJ1-1; D uncertain. Trimming pared 6 bases from V and 1 base from J, leaving 9 bases between. Germline loops: CDR1 MGHRA, CDR2 YSYEKL. This CDR3 region has 13 residues. The CDR3 sequence: CASRLKSNTEAFF. As DNA, the CDR3 is TGCGCCAGCAGGCTGAAATCGAACACTGAAGCTTTCTTT.

There are many counts of this clonotype. The chain has TRBV11-3 and TRBJ2-7, with D perhaps being TRBD1 or TRBD2 (6 bases each). V lost 1 base and J lost 7, with 14 bases in between. The CDR3 loop spans 14 amino acids. Germline assignment: CDR1 SGHNT and CDR2 YENEEA. Written as DNA, the CDR3 is TGTGCCAGCAGCTTAGGTCCGGGGGCGGGGGAGCAGTACTTC. Protein product: CASSLGPGAGEQYF. The variable domain in full, with the rest retrieved from reference TRBV11-3 and TRBJ2-7, is EAGVVQSPRYKIIEKKQPVAFWCNPISGHNTLYWYLQNLGQGPELLIRYENEEAVDDSQLPKDRFSAERLKGVDSTLKIQPAELGDSAVYLCASSLGPGAGEQYFGPGTRLTVT.

This clonotype was counted ten times or more. The CDR3 loop reads CASSLLRDVGYEQYF. The CDR3 nucleotides read TGTGCCAGCAGTTTACTGCGGGACGTCGGGTACGAGCAGTACTTC. The chain uses TRBV12-3 or TRBV12-4 and TRBJ2-7; a weak D match, TRBD2 (6 bases). Trimming took off 2 bases at V and 4 bases at J, with 15 bases between the two ends. The CDR3 totals 15 residues.

In nucleotides, the CDR3 is TGTGCCAGTAGTATCGGACTGGGATCACCCCTCCACTTT. Its translation is CASSIGLGSPLHF. The chain has TRBV19 and TRBJ1-6; D gene uncertain. The CDR3 loop spans 13 amino acids. Germline CDR1 is LNHDA and CDR2 is SQIVND (reference sequence). V gave up 3 bases and J gave up 10 bases, with 10 bases separating them.

The table lists this clonotype with many counts. For the CDR3, the DNA is TGTGCCAGCAGTTTAGGGGGCAGGCAGTATTTT. Residues: CASSLGGRQYF. This chain connects TRBV12-3 or TRBV12-4 to TRBJ2-3, with a weak D call TRBD1 (5 bases). The CDR3 totals 11 residues. V was shortened by 1 base and J by 11 bases, with 7 bases between the two germline ends.

This clonotype has ten or more counts. The chain joins TRBV30 to TRBJ1-3; D unresolved. V lost 3 bases and J lost 5, with 14 bases in between. The CDR3 is 14 amino acids. Germline lookup yields CDR1 GTSNPN and CDR2 SVGIG (reference sequence). CDR3 protein: CAWRRSYVRNTIYF. The CDR3 DNA follows: TGTGCCTGGAGAAGGAGTTACGTGAGAAACACCATATATTTT.

This clonotype was seen ten or more times. The rearrangement joins TRBV12-3 or TRBV12-4 to TRBJ2-5, with a possible D match to TRBD2 (5 bases). Trimming stripped 5 bases from V and 3 bases from J, with 16 bases between. This CDR3 is 15 amino acids long. The CDR3 here is CASSPSDRGKETQYF. The CDR3 DNA is TGTGCCAGCAGTCCATCTGACCGGGGAAAAGAGACCCAGTACTTC.

There are many counts of this clonotype. The chain combines TRBV2 with TRBJ2-3; D is perhaps TRBD2 (5 bases). Trimming removed 7 bases from V and 6 bases from J, with 11 bases in between. This CDR3 has 12 residues. Germline V gene sequence: CDR1 SNHLY, CDR2 FYNNEI. In DNA, the CDR3 is TGTGCCAGCATGACCCGAGGGGATACGCAGTATTTT. Residues: CASMTRGDTQYF. Looking up the rest from reference TRBV2 and TRBJ2-3 gives the full variable domain: EPEVTQTPSHQVTQMGQEVILRCVPISNHLYFYWYRQILGQKVEFLVSFYNNEISEKSEIFDDQFSVERPDGSNFTLKIRSTKLEDSAMYFCASMTRGDTQYFGPGTRLTVL.